This entry describes one T cell receptor beta chain. TCRdb's table, derived via immunoSEQ multiplex PCR, lists solely in-frame clones and lacks some. Among some 230,000 clones listed, around 85% were seen once. Clinical history as reported by participants underpinned cohort assignment. This specimen comes from a study of blood T cell repertoires in COVID-19. Trimming took 6 bases from V and 5 from J; bases not matched to a gene: 13. Germline V gives CDR1 MNHEY, CDR2 SVGAGI. CDR3 length: 15 residues. This TCR derives from a woman aged 40 to 50 with acute COVID-19. V usage is TRBV6-5 and J usage is TRBJ2-7; 7 nucleotides match TRBD1. Sequenced sample: PBMCs or T cells enriched from blood (not recorded which). Here the CDR3 DNA reads TGTGCCAGCAGCGACCTGACAGGGATTTTCAACGAGCAGTACTTC. This encodes CASSDLTGIFNEQYF.